This T cell receptor (beta chain) is from a study of T cell responses to AZD1222 COVID-19 vaccine. Looking at the study overall: Second-dose groups at about 4 or about 12 weeks were pooled. Findings of the study overall: Spike was spanned by vaccine-associated CD4 TCRs, with dominance at 160-218 and 743-854.

The assay was immunoSEQ multiplex PCR, and TCRdb's table has in-frame clones only and misses some. The sample contains approximately 100,000 clones, around 90% of which appear only once. On this clone: Antigen unknown.

This TCR was recovered from an adult in good health. The input for sequencing was peripheral blood, taken on day 0 of AZD1222 vaccination.

The CDR3 spells CASKEGGGPGYTF. Written as DNA, the CDR3 is TGTGCCAGCAAGGAGGGGGGGGGACCTGGCTACACCTTC. The gene calls are TRBV28 and TRBJ1-2; tentative D call: TRBD1 (6 bases). The CDR3 loop spans 13 amino acids. V was clipped by 7 bases and J by 7 bases, with 16 bases between them. CDR1 and CDR2 (germline): MDHEN, SYDVKM.